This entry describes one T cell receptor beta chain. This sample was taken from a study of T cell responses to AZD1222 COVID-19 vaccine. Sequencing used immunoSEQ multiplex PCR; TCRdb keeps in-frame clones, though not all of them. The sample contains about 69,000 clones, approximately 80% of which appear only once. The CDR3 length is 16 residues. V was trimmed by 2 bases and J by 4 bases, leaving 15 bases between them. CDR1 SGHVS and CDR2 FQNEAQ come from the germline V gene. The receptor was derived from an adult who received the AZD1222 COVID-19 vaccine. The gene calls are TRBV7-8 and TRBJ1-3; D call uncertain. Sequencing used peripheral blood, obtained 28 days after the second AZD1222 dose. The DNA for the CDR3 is TGTGCCAGCAGCTTATTGCCAGCGGACTTCGGAAACACCATATATTTT. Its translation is CASSLLPADFGNTIYF.